This T cell receptor beta chain was observed in a study of cytomegalovirus exposure and HLA in healthy donors. Study as a whole: Among the roughly 370 genotyped donors, 70% to 85% were placed in the Caucasian-associated ancestry cluster.

Deletions cut 5 bases from V and 1 base from J, with 11 bases between. This CDR3 has 14 amino acids. Germline V gene data show CDR1 as GTSNPN and CDR2 as SVGIG (reference sequence). The primer mix had 60 Vbeta and 13 Jbeta primers. Method: immunoSEQ multiplex PCR; TCRdb's copy keeps in-frame clones and lacks some. The sample's table shows 100,000 to 150,000 clones. Sequencing was carried out using PBMCs. The rearrangement joins TRBV30 to TRBJ2-2; possible D gene TRBD1, 6 bases. This sequence was found in a man aged 35 to 55 in good health and CMV-seronegative. The CDR3 DNA follows: TGTGCCTGGGTAGGGGGTTTGAACACCGGGGAGCTGTTTTTT. Translation: CAWVGGLNTGELFF.